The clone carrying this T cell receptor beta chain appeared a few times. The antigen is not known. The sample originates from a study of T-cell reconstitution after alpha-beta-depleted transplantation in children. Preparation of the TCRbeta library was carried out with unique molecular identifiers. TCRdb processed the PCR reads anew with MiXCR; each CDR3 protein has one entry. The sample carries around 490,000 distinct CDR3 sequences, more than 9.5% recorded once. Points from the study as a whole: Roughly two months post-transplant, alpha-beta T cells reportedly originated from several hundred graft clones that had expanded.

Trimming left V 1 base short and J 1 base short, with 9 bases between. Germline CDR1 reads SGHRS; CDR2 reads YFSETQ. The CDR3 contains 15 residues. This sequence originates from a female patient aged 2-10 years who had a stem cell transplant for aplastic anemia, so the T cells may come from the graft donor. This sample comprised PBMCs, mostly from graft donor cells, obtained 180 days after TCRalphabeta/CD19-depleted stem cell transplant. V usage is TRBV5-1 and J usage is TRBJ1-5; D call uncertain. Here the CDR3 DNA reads TGCGCCAGCAGCTTGAATGCGGACAGCAATCAGCCCCAGCATTTT. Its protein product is CASSLNADSNQPQHF.